What follows are 7 T cell receptor beta chains derived from one specimen sequenced in a study of patients with pleural tuberculosis. Via MiXCR, TCRdb re-called the reads, giving one row per CDR3 protein. The table lists around 49,000 distinct CDR3 sequences, less than 9.5% of them singletons. The receptors shown here come from a human donor with pleural tuberculosis.

The sample holds many counts of this clonotype. The chain joins TRBV2 to TRBJ2-2; perhaps TRBD2 as D (6 bases). Trimming pared 6 bases from V and 2 bases from J, leaving 10 bases between. Per germline, CDR1 SNHLY and CDR2 FYNNEI. This CDR3 has 14 residues. The CDR3 DNA follows: TGTGCCAGCAGGGAGGGGACCAACACCGGGGAGCTGTTTTTT. Translation gives CASREGTNTGELFF.

This clonotype was observed a handful of times. This rearrangement joins TRBV12-3 or TRBV12-4 to TRBJ2-7; D may be TRBD1 or TRBD2 (6 bases each). Trimming took 8 bases from V and 3 from J, leaving 17 bases between them. The CDR3 is 14 amino acids. CDR3: CASALGGFNYEQYF. CDR3 nucleotides: TGTGCCAGCGCCCTAGGGGGGTTTAACTACGAGCAGTACTTC.

This clonotype showed up many times. V gene TRBV29-1 combines with J gene TRBJ2-3; 8 nucleotides align to TRBD1. Losses at the gene ends were 7 bases for V and 0 bases for J; bases not matched to a gene: 3. The CDR3 extends over 13 amino acids. Germline V gene sequence: CDR1 SQVTM, CDR2 ANQGSEA. The CDR3 sequence is CSGGDRSTDTQYF. The CDR3 coding sequence is TGCAGCGGGGGGGACAGGAGCACAGATACGCAGTATTTT.

Points on this clonotype: A read error may explain this, as a much larger clone is one base away. V and J are TRBV12-3 or TRBV12-4 and TRBJ2-7; 8 bases map to TRBD1. After removal of 6 bases from V and 0 bases from J, the junction contained 7 bases not matched to a gene. This CDR3 region has 15 residues. Written as DNA, the CDR3 is TGTGCCAGCAGAGGGGGACAGGACGTCTCCTACGAGCAGTACTTC. It yields the protein CASRGGQDVSYEQYF.

This clonotype was detected ten times or more. The chain joins TRBV20-1 to TRBJ2-7; D is unresolved. The CDR3 contains 14 residues. Between the trimmed V and J ends, which lost 6 bases and 0 bases, there was a span of 15 bases. Germline assignment: CDR1 DFQATT and CDR2 SNEGSKA (reference sequence). The CDR3 region is CSAVPTSISYEQYF. In DNA form, the CDR3 reads TGCAGTGCGGTCCCAACTTCCATCTCCTACGAGCAGTACTTC.

This clonotype was detected many times. The chain combines TRBV20-1 with TRBJ2-1, with unresolved D. The V end was cut by 3 bases, the J end by 6 bases, with 21 bases between. This CDR3 spans 16 amino acids. Per germline, CDR1 DFQATT and CDR2 SNEGSKA (reference sequence). CDR3 region: CSASRSQPPLLNEQFF. The CDR3 DNA reads TGCAGTGCTAGTCGGTCCCAACCTCCTCTTCTCAATGAGCAGTTCTTC.

This clonotype was counted a few times. J is TRBJ2-7 and V is TRBV9, with D tentatively TRBD1 or TRBD2 (5 bases each). With 4 bases removed from V and 5 bases from J, the gap between germline ends came to 13 bases. This CDR3 comprises 13 residues. CDR1 and CDR2 (germline): SGDLS, YYNGEE. In DNA form, the CDR3 reads TGTGCCAGCAGCCCTATGAGGGGAAACGAGCAGTACTTC. Its protein is CASSPMRGNEQYF.